This T cell receptor (beta chain) was observed in a study of blood T cell repertoires in COVID-19. Study as a whole: Spain, Italy and the United States supplied samples that represented acute and convalescent COVID-19. T cells, B-cell-depleted T cells, or PBMCs supplied cDNA or gDNA.

As originally analysed: Scientists estimated how many nucleated cells there were by amplifying reference gene primers. This table comes from immunoSEQ multiplex PCR, and its TCRdb copy is limited to in-frame clones, with some not included. D and trimming come from the DNA, and the V and J calls and clone size come from that table. The sample lists some 150,000 clones; around four fifths were seen once. The CDR3 runs 15 residues. V gave up 1 base and J gave up 5 bases; unmatched junction bases: 7. From germline, CDR1 is SGHTA and CDR2 FQGNSA. J is TRBJ1-2 and V is TRBV7-2, with 7 bases aligning to TRBD1. This TCR derives from a human donor in a cohort sampled during active COVID-19. Source material: peripheral blood. CDR3 region: CASSLGWGQRYGYTF. The CDR3 region has the DNA TGTGCCAGCAGCTTAGGGTGGGGACAGCGATATGGCTACACCTTC.